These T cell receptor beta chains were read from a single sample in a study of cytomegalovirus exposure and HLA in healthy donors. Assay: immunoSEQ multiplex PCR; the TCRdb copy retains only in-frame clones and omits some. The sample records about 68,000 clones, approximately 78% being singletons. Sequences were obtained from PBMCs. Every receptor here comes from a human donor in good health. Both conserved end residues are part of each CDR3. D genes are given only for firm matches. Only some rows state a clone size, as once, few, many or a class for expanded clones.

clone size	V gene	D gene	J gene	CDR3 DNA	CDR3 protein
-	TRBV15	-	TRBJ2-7	TGTGCCACCAGCAGAGGACAGACCTACGAGCAGTACTTC	CATSRGQTYEQYF
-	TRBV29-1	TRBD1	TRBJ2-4	TGCAGCGTTGAACGGGACAGGGGGAGCAAAAACATTCAGTACTTC	CSVERDRGSKNIQYF
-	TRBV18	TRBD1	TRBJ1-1	TGTGCCAGCTCACCAAACAGGGGACCCCGCGAGGCTTTCTTT	CASSPNRGPREAFF
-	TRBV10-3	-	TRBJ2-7	TGTCCTGAGCTCCGGGACGGGGGCTACGAGCAGTACTTC	CPELRDGGYEQYF
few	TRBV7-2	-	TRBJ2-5	TGTGCCAGCAGCCCGATACCGGGGGAGACCCAGTACTTC	CASSPIPGETQYF
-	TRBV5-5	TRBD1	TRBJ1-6	TGTGCCAGCAGCCGACAGGGGACCGAGGATTCACCCCTCCACTTT	CASSRQGTEDSPLHF
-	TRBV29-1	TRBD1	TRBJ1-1	TGCAGCGTCTGGACAGGAATGAACACTGAAGCTTTCTTT	CSVWTGMNTEAFF
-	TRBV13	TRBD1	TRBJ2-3	TGTGCCAGCAGCCTCTACGCAGAGGGGGCGCTTGGTCCAGATACGCAGTATTTT	CASSLYAEGALGPDTQYF
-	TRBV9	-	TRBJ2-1	TGTGCCAGCAGCGAAACCGGGACTGGCGGTTCACAGCAGTTCTTC	CASSETGTGGSQQFF
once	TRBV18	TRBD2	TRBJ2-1	TGTGCCAGCTCACTGGATCGACTAGCGGTAGGCTCCTACAATGAGCAGTTCTTC	CASSLDRLAVGSYNEQFF
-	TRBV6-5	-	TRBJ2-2	TGTGCCAGCAGTTACTCGAGGCCGGACACCGGGGAGCTGTTTTTT	CASSYSRPDTGELFF
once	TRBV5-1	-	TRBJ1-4	TGCGCCAGCAGCTTGGGGGACATAACTAATGAAAAACTGTTTTTT	CASSLGDITNEKLFF
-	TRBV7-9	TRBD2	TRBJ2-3	TGTGCCAGCAGCTCCGTCGGGGGGAGAGGCACAGATACGCAGTATTTT	CASSSVGGRGTDTQYF
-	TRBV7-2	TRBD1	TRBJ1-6	TGTGCCAGCACCTTGCGGACAGGGGATAATTCACCCCTCCACTTT	CASTLRTGDNSPLHF
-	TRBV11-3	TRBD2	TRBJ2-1	TGTGCCAGCAGCGCCACGACCCTAGCGGGGGGGCTCAATGAGCAGTTCTTC	CASSATTLAGGLNEQFF
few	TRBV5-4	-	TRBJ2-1	TGTGCCAGCTTTGGAGACAGGGAGGCGGACTCCTACAATGAGCAGTTCTTC	CASFGDREADSYNEQFF
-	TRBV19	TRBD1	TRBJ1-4	TGTGCCAGTAGTGACCGGACAGGGACACGGGAAAAACTGTTTTTT	CASSDRTGTREKLFF
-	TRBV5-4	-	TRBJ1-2	TGTGCCAGCAGCGTGCCCGGACAGCCCTCCTATGGCTACACCTTC	CASSVPGQPSYGYTF
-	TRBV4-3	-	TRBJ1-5	TGCGCCAGCAGCCAAGATGGAGGGGTTTTTCAGCCCCAGCATTTT	CASSQDGGVFQPQHF
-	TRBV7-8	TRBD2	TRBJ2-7	TGTGCCAGCAGCTTCTGGACTAGCGGGGGTGACGAGCAGTACTTC	CASSFWTSGGDEQYF
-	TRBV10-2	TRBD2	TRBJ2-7	TGCGCCAGCACAACCAGCGGGGGGGCTTACGAGCAGTACTTC	CASTTSGGAYEQYF
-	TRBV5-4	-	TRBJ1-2	TGTGCCAGCAGCTTTCCCTGGACAGAGACTAACTATGGCTACACCTTC	CASSFPWTETNYGYTF
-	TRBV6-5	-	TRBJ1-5	TGTGCCAGCAGTAACGCAGAGGATCAGCCCCAGCATTTT	CASSNAEDQPQHF
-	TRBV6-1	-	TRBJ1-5	TGTGCCAGCTCCGGCGGGAGGGAAAATCAGCCCCAGCATTTT	CASSGGRENQPQHF
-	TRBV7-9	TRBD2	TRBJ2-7	TGTGCCAGCAGCTTAGCGCGGGGACTAGCGGGGAGCTACGAGCAGTACTTC	CASSLARGLAGSYEQYF
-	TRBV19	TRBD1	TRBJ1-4	TGTGCCAGTAGTATCTTCGGGACAGGTCTGGCAACTAATGAAAAACTGTTTTTT	CASSIFGTGLATNEKLFF
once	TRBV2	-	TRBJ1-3	TGTGCCAGCAGTGATAGCGGTGCCGGAAACACCATATATTTT	CASSDSGAGNTIYF
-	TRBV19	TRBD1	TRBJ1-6	TGTGCCAGTAGTATCGGGACAGGCCTTAATTCACCCCTCCACTTT	CASSIGTGLNSPLHF
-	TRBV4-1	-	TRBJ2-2	TGCGCCAGCAGCCAAGGGGCAGTTAGGAACACCGGGGAGCTGTTTTTT	CASSQGAVRNTGELFF
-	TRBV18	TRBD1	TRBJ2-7	TGTGCCAGCTCAGATCAACAGGGGGCCAACGAGCAGTACTTC	CASSDQQGANEQYF
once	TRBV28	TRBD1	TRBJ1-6	TGTGCCAGCACCCCAAATTACACAGGGGTGAATTCACCCCTCCACTTT	CASTPNYTGVNSPLHF
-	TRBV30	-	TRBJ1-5	TGTGCCTGGAGTGGTAACAATCAGCCCCAGCATTTT	CAWSGNNQPQHF
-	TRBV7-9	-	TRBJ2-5	TGTTCCAGCAGCTTAGGATGGGTAGCGCAACAGCAAGAGACCCAGTACTTC	CSSSLGWVAQQQETQYF
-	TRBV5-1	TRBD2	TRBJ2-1	TGCGCCAGCTCGACGCCTGGCGGGGGGACCTACAATGAGCAGTTCTTC	CASSTPGGGTYNEQFF
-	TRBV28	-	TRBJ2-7	TGTGCCAGCGGGGGGGGCTACTCCTACGAGCAGTACTTC	CASGGGYSYEQYF
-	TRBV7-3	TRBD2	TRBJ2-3	TGTGCCAGCAGCTCCGAGACGGGGGGGGCATACACAGATACGCAGTATTTT	CASSSETGGAYTDTQYF
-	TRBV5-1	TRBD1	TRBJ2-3	TGCGCCAGCAGCTTCTCCGGGACAGGGGGGACAGATACGCAGTATTTT	CASSFSGTGGTDTQYF
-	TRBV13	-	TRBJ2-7	TGTGCCAGCAGCTTAACGGGCGAGCAGTACTTC	CASSLTGEQYF
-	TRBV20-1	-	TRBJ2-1	TGCAGTGCTAGAATAGGAGATGAGCAGTTCTTC	CSARIGDEQFF
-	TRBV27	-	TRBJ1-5	TGTGCCAGCAGTTCTACAGTAGATAGCAATCAGCCCCAGCATTTT	CASSSTVDSNQPQHF